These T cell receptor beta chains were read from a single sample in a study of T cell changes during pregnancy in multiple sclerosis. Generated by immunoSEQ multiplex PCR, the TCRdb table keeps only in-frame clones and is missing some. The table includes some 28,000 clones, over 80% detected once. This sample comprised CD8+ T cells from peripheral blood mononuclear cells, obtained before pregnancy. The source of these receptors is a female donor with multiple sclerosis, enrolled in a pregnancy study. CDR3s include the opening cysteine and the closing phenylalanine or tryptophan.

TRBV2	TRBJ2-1	CARLASGEQFF
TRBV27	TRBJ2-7	CASSFGTGFEQYF
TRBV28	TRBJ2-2	CASRPYRGPDTGELFF
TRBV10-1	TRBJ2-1	CASSEGLRAILRDEQFF
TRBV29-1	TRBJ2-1	CSVEDNSYNEQFF
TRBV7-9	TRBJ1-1	CASSSTALNTEAFF
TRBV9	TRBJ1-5	CASSATGGGYQPQHF
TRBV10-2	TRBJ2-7	CASSDTYRTGVEEQYF
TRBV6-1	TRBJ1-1	CASSEGSWPEAFF
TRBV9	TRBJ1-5	CASSEGWPNQPQHF
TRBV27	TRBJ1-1	CASSLYMNTEAFF
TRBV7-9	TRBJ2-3	CASSPTNFNTDTQYF
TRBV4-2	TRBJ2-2	CASSRTSGRARYTGELFF
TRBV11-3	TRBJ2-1	CASRTSGSSYNEQFF
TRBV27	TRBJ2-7	CASSRPDSYEQYF
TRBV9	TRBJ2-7	CASSETGYEQYF
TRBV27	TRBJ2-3	CASSSLESYTDTQYF
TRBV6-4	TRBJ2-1	CASSDAGAANEQFF
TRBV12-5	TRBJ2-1	CASGLSPRRRRGQFF
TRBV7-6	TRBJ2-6	CASSGQGFSGANVLTF
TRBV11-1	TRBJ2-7	CASSLDNYEQYF
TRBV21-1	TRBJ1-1	CASSEGVAARTEAFF
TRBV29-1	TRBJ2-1	CSVEDLGTSSYNEQFF
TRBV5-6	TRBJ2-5	CASSGRDHLGETQYF
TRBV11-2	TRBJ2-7	CASSRTLAGGPGEQYF
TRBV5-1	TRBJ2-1	CASRERTAQNNEQFF
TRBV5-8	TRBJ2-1	CASSLIHHEQFF
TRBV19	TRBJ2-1	CASSLTPEGLYEQFF
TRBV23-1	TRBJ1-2	CASSQYFAGTATFYGYTF